The source of this T cell receptor (beta chain) is a study of blood T cells in healthy people across ages. Study observations and caveats: Roughly linear declines in TCR beta diversity per million T cells occurred with age. The lack of PBMC sorting stopped any conclusive naive versus antigen-experienced comparison.

This clonotype was picked up a small number of times. Its antigen is not identified. A much larger clone lies one base from this, so it may be a read error. Samples each had at least 5.5 micrograms of total RNA extracted. A second PCR of roughly 7 to 11 cycles used a sample-barcoded 5' primer and a J-beta primer mix. TCRdb reprocessed the 5' RACE reads via MiXCR and lists one record per CDR3 protein. The sample shows 650,000 to 1,000,000 distinct CDR3 sequences, around 50% of them seen only once. The length of the CDR3 is 14 residues. Trimming took 5 bases from V and 12 from J; bases not matched to a gene: 8.

The sequencing sample was made of blood. The TCR originated in an elderly man in good health. The chain links TRBV12-3 or TRBV12-4 to TRBJ2-1; 12 nucleotides align to TRBD2. The CDR3 region is CASSVQLAGGGQFF. CDR3 nucleotides: TGTGCCAGCAGTGTTCAACTAGCGGGAGGAGGGCAGTTCTTC.